The sequence of this TCR beta chain was determined in a study of CDR3 diversity in severe acne. TCRdb used MiXCR to reprocess the PCR reads, holding one entry per CDR3 protein. This table has about 85,000 distinct CDR3 sequences, approximately 52% appearing once. This clonotype was seen a handful of times. The CDR3 has 18 amino acids. Germline CDR1 and CDR2: SGHVS and FQNEAQ. The V end lost 2 bases, the J end lost 0 bases, and 14 bases lay between the germline ends. The receptor was derived from a male donor in good health, serving as a control. Sample: blood. This rearrangement joins TRBV7-8 to TRBJ2-6; no clear D. The CDR3 DNA reads as TGTGCCAGCAGCTTACCCGGATTGGATTTCTCTGGGGCCAACGTCCTGACTTTC. Protein: CASSLPGLDFSGANVLTF. Variable domain in full (rest from reference TRBV7-8 and TRBJ2-6): GAGVSQSPRYKVAKRGQDVALRCDPISGHVSLFWYQQALGQGPEFLTYFQNEAQLDKSGLPSDRFFAERPEGSVSTLKIQRTQQEDSAVYLCASSLPGLDFSGANVLTFGAGSRLTVL.